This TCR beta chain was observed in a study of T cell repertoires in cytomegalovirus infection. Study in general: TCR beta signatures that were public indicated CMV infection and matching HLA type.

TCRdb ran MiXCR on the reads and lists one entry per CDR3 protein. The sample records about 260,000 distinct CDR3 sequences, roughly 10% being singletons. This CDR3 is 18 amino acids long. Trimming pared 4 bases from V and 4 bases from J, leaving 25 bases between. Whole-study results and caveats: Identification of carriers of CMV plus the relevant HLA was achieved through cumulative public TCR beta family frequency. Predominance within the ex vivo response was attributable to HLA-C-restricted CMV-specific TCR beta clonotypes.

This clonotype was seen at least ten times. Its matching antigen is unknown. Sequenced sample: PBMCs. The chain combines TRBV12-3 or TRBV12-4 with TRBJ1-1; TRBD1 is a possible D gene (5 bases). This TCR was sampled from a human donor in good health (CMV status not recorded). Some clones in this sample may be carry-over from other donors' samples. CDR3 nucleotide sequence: TGTGCCAGCAGTTCCACCGGACCGGGACCCGGGGTTCTCACTGAAGCTTTCTTT. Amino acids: CASSSTGPGPGVLTEAFF.